The 28 T cell receptor beta chains below were found in one sample sequenced in a study of T cell responses to AZD1222 COVID-19 vaccine. Method: immunoSEQ multiplex PCR; TCRdb's copy keeps in-frame clones and lacks some. In the table there are about 120,000 clones, 70% to 90% of which are singletons. The source material was peripheral blood, sampled on day 0 of AZD1222 vaccination. All receptors derive from an adult in good health.

Written as DNA, the CDR3 is TGTGCCAGCAGTCGACAGGGTCGGGGGCTGACTCTGGATAATTCACCCCTCCACTTT. It codes for CASSRQGRGLTLDNSPLHF. The V call is TRBV6-6, the J call TRBJ1-6; TRBD1 aligns across 7 bases. V gave up 5 bases and J gave up 5 bases; unmatched junction bases: 18. The CDR3 runs to 19 residues. Germline CDR1 MNHNY, CDR2 SVGAGI (reference sequence).

CDR3 amino acids: CASRDRVGDEQFF. Here the CDR3 DNA reads TGTGCCAGCCGGGACAGGGTGGGGGATGAGCAGTTCTTC. J is TRBJ2-1 and V is TRBV12-3 or TRBV12-4; 9 nucleotides align to TRBD1. The trim removed 8 bases at V and 8 bases at J, leaving 7 bases unmatched. The CDR3 length is 13 residues.

V gene TRBV6-5 combines with J gene TRBJ1-4; maybe TRBD1 (6 bases). The length of the CDR3 is 16 residues. CDR1 MNHEY and CDR2 SVGAGI come from the germline V gene. V dropped 4 bases and J dropped 8 bases, with 20 bases sitting between them. In nucleotides, the CDR3 is TGTGCCAGCAGTTCTACTCCCGGCAGGGGAGGGGAAAAACTGTTTTTT. Translating it yields CASSSTPGRGGEKLFF.

This rearrangement joins TRBV5-1 to TRBJ1-4; possible D gene TRBD1, 5 bases. V lost 7 bases and J lost 4, with 14 bases in between. The CDR3 loop spans 14 amino acids. The germline gives CDR1 SGHRS, CDR2 YFSETQ. The CDR3 DNA follows: TGCGCCAGCTCCGACGCTGGGGGTAATGAAAAACTGTTTTTT. It translates to CASSDAGGNEKLFF.

The table lists this clone with a count of one. The chain is built from TRBV10-1 and TRBJ1-2, with no clear D. Germline V gene lookup returns CDR1 WNHNN and CDR2 SYGVQD (reference sequence). Trimming removed 4 bases from V and 7 bases from J, with 13 bases in between. The CDR3 is 13 residues long. CDR3 sequence reads: CASSALMSGGYTF. CDR3 DNA: TGCGCCAGCAGTGCCCTCATGAGTGGTGGCTACACCTTC.

This clone was detected once. V gene TRBV5-1 combines with J gene TRBJ1-5; D is unclear. V lost 0 bases, J lost 1 base, and 8 bases lay in between. Germline values: CDR1 SGHRS, CDR2 YFSETQ. The CDR3 spans 15 residues. The CDR3 DNA reads as TGCGCCAGCAGCTTGGGCCAAGGCAGCAATCAGCCCCAGCATTTT. This codes for CASSLGQGSNQPQHF. The whole variable domain, remainder taken from reference TRBV5-1 and TRBJ1-5, is KAGVTQTPRYLIKTRGQQVTLSCSPISGHRSVSWYQQTPGQGLQFLFEYFSETQRNKGNFPGRFSGRQFSNSRSEMNVSTLELGDSALYLCASSLGQGSNQPQHFGDGTRLSIL.

The CDR3 region has the DNA TGTGCCAGCAGCCCCAAGGGGTCCTACGAGCAGTACTTC. It specifies CASSPKGSYEQYF. The chain has TRBV7-3 and TRBJ2-7; D perhaps matches TRBD1 (5 bases). CDR1 is SGHTA and CDR2 is FQGTGA in the germline V gene. Trimming took 5 bases from V and 1 from J, leaving 9 bases between them. The CDR3 consists of 13 residues.

The chain links TRBV25-1 to TRBJ2-7, with D perhaps matching TRBD2 (7 bases). CDR3 length: 18 amino acids. Looked up from germline, CDR1 is MGHDK and CDR2 is SYGVNS. V lost 3 bases and J 3 bases, leaving 24 bases between the germline ends. DNA of the CDR3: TGTGCCAGCAGTGACTCTGGAGCGGGCGGGGGCATTCTCTACGAGCAGTACTTC. It translates to CASSDSGAGGGILYEQYF.

The chain uses TRBV7-2 and TRBJ1-5, with unresolved D. The CDR3 runs 16 residues. Germline CDR1 SGHTA, CDR2 FQGNSA. The V gene lost 1 base and the J gene lost 0 bases, with 10 bases spanning the gap. The CDR3 sequence: CASSLVPTDSNQPQHF. The CDR3 DNA is TGTGCCAGCAGCTTAGTTCCAACTGATAGCAATCAGCCCCAGCATTTT.

This clone was picked up a small number of times. The chain employs TRBV11-2 and TRBJ1-2; D remains ambiguous. Between the trimmed V and J ends, which lost 3 bases and 14 bases, there was a span of 16 bases. The germline gives CDR1 SGHAT, CDR2 FQNNGV. CDR3 length: 12 residues. The CDR3 loop is CASSLTLAGFTF. The CDR3 DNA reads as TGTGCCAGCAGCTTGACTTTGGCGGGATTTACCTTC.

This clone was seen more than once but under ten times. V and J are TRBV9 and TRBJ2-1; 10 bases are a match to TRBD2. The ends lost 4 bases at V and 4 bases at J; junction bases unmatched: 5. CDR1 is SGDLS and CDR2 is YYNGEE in the germline V gene. CDR3 length: 15 amino acids. The CDR3 coding sequence is TGTGCCAGCAGCTTCGGACTAGCGGCGTACAATGAGCAGTTCTTC. Its protein is CASSFGLAAYNEQFF.

V usage is TRBV7-8 and J usage is TRBJ1-1; D not resolved. Germline CDR1 SGHVS, CDR2 FQNEAQ. The CDR3 has 11 amino acids. The V and J ends lost 4 bases and 3 bases respectively, with 3 bases between them. CDR3 region: CASSYDTEAFF. CDR3 nucleotide sequence: TGTGCCAGCAGCTACGACACTGAAGCTTTCTTT.

This chain joins TRBV28 and TRBJ2-5; possible D gene TRBD2, 6 bases. Trimming removed 5 bases at V and 5 bases at J, with 18 bases between. Per germline, CDR1 MDHEN and CDR2 SYDVKM. The CDR3 is 15 residues long. The CDR3 DNA reads TGTGCCAGCAGTCCGGCCGGTGGGGGGAGGGAGACCCAGTACTTC. It specifies CASSPAGGGRETQYF.

The genes are TRBV14 and TRBJ2-5; 9 nucleotides align to TRBD1. The ends lost 0 bases at V and 5 bases at J; junction bases unmatched: 10. CDR3 length: 17 amino acids. Germline V gene lookup returns CDR1 SGHDN and CDR2 FVKESK. The CDR3 protein is CASSQDFGTGGMETQYF. The CDR3, as DNA: TGTGCCAGCAGCCAAGACTTCGGTACAGGGGGCATGGAGACCCAGTACTTC.

CDR3 sequence: CASRDRGTGELFF. DNA for the CDR3: TGTGCCAGTAGGGACAGGGGGACCGGGGAGCTGTTTTTT. The chain links TRBV19 to TRBJ2-2, with 10 bases fitting TRBD1. Trimming cost V 6 bases and J 5 bases; bases outside gene matches: 0. CDR1 and CDR2 (germline): LNHDA, SQIVND (reference sequence). The CDR3 spans 13 residues.

The chain joins TRBV5-6 to TRBJ2-7; no definite D call. Per the germline V gene, CDR1 is SGHDT and CDR2 is YYEEEE. The CDR3 runs to 11 residues. V lost 3 bases and J lost 3, with 4 bases in between. The CDR3 sequence is CASSYNYEQYF. CDR3 DNA sequence: TGTGCCAGCAGCTACAACTACGAGCAGTACTTC.

V and J are TRBV5-1 and TRBJ2-6; TRBD1 agrees at 8 bases. Germline loops: CDR1 SGHRS, CDR2 YFSETQ. This CDR3 spans 17 amino acids. J was trimmed by 0 bases and V by 3 bases; bases with no gene match: 5. DNA of the CDR3: TGCGCCAGCAGCTGGACAGGGTCCCTCTCTGGGGCCAACGTCCTGACTTTC. Protein sequence: CASSWTGSLSGANVLTF.

This chain joins TRBV5-1 and TRBJ2-1; a weak D match, TRBD1 (5 bases). The germline CDR1 and CDR2 sequences are SGHRS and YFSETQ. Trimming removed 0 bases from V and 4 bases from J, with 11 bases in between. CDR3 length equals 15 residues. CDR3 in DNA: TGCGCCAGCAGCTTGGAGGGGCGTTGGTACAATGAGCAGTTCTTC. The encoded protein is CASSLEGRWYNEQFF.

This chain joins TRBV4-3 and TRBJ1-1; D ambiguous. Trimming pared 1 base from V and 4 bases from J, leaving 16 bases between. This CDR3 comprises 16 residues. Germline CDR1 is LGHNA and CDR2 is YSLEER. The CDR3 is CASSQAATARVTEAFF. As DNA, the CDR3 is TGCGCCAGCAGCCAAGCAGCAACAGCTCGGGTCACTGAAGCTTTCTTT.

The CDR3 sequence: CASSIQGNRGNQPQHF. The CDR3 DNA sequence: TGTGCCAGCAGCATACAGGGTAATCGGGGCAATCAGCCCCAGCATTTT. This chain uses TRBV5-6 with TRBJ1-5, with D possibly TRBD1 on 6 matching bases. The CDR3 runs 16 residues. From germline, CDR1 is SGHDT and CDR2 YYEEEE. Trimming removed 4 bases from V and 2 bases from J, with 16 bases in between. The full variable domain, rest sourced from reference TRBV5-6 and TRBJ1-5, is DAGVTQSPTHLIKTRGQQVTLRCSPKSGHDTVSWYQQALGQGPQFIFQYYEEEERQRGNFPDRFSGHQFPNYSSELNVNALLLGDSALYLCASSIQGNRGNQPQHFGDGTRLSIL.

V gene TRBV19 combines with J gene TRBJ2-1, with unresolved D. CDR3 length: 13 residues. The V gene lost 3 bases and the J gene lost 2 bases, with 5 bases spanning the gap. CDR1 and CDR2 (germline): LNHDA, SQIVND (reference sequence). The CDR3 sequence: CASSIGTYNEQFF. The CDR3 region has the DNA TGTGCCAGTAGTATTGGTACCTACAATGAGCAGTTCTTC.

The V and J genes are TRBV18 and TRBJ1-6; D gene ambiguous. The length of the CDR3 is 16 residues. The germline V gene encodes CDR1 KGHSH and CDR2 LQKENI. V was clipped by 3 bases and J by 0 bases, with 9 bases between them. Here the CDR3 DNA reads TGTGCCAGCTCACCGGTCAGAAGCTCCTATAATTCACCCCTCCACTTT. Amino acids: CASSPVRSSYNSPLHF.

This clone was found once. The rearrangement uses TRBV6-5 and TRBJ1-5, with TRBD1 as a possible D gene (6 bases). This CDR3 has 14 amino acids. V was shortened by 6 bases and J by 0 bases, with 9 bases between the two germline ends. From germline, CDR1 is MNHEY and CDR2 SVGAGI. In DNA, the CDR3 is TGTGCCAGCAGCTGGACAGTTAGCAATCAGCCCCAGCATTTT. Protein: CASSWTVSNQPQHF.

The chain joins TRBV3-1 (or the pseudogene TRBV3-2) to TRBJ1-5; tentative D call: TRBD1 (6 bases). The germline CDR1 and CDR2 sequences are LGHDT and YNNKEL (reference sequence). Trimming removed 2 bases from V and 4 bases from J, with 18 bases in between. The CDR3 is 17 amino acids. This CDR3 reads CASSQSLGQGQNQPQHF. The CDR3 DNA reads as TGTGCCAGCAGCCAATCCTTAGGGCAGGGGCAAAATCAGCCCCAGCATTTT.

The V call is TRBV5-4, the J call TRBJ1-1, with D possibly TRBD1 on 5 matching bases. Trimming left V 2 bases short and J 6 bases short, with 11 bases between. Germline assignment: CDR1 SGHNT and CDR2 YYREEE (reference sequence). The CDR3 covers 13 residues. CDR3 DNA sequence: TGTGCCAGCAGCTTCGACAGCCATTCTGAAGCTTTCTTT. As protein: CASSFDSHSEAFF. The full variable domain, with the rest looked up from reference TRBV5-4 and TRBJ1-1, is ETGVTQSPTHLIKTRGQQVTLRCSSQSGHNTVSWYQQALGQGPQFIFQYYREEENGRGNFPPRFSGLQFPNYSSELNVNALELDDSALYLCASSFDSHSEAFFGQGTRLTVV.

This chain links TRBV29-1 with TRBJ1-2; no firm D call. This CDR3 has 12 residues. V lost 5 bases to trimming and J lost 1 base, with 8 bases between them. Germline CDR1 SQVTM, CDR2 ANQGSEA. The CDR3 coding sequence is TGCAGCGTTCCGGTAAATAACTATGGCTACACCTTC. Its protein product is CSVPVNNYGYTF.

The chain recombines TRBV6-4 with TRBJ2-1, with D possibly matching TRBD2 (5 bases). Trimming removed 0 bases at V and 5 bases at J, with 8 bases between. CDR1 and CDR2 from the germline V gene are MRHNA and SNTAGT. The CDR3 totals 14 residues. This chain's CDR3 is CASSDSWRDNEQFF. CDR3 sequence (DNA): TGTGCCAGCAGTGACTCGTGGCGGGACAATGAGCAGTTCTTC.

The CDR3 nucleotides are TGTGCCAGCAGTGTCGAAGGGTCTAACTATGGCTACACCTTC. Its protein is CASSVEGSNYGYTF. The chain recombines TRBV28 with TRBJ1-2; no clear D gene. From germline, CDR1 is MDHEN and CDR2 SYDVKM. CDR3 length equals 14 residues. V lost 5 bases, J lost 0 bases, and 10 bases lay in between.